This T cell receptor (beta chain) comes out of a study of blood T cell repertoires in COVID-19. The CDR3 is 15 amino acids. The V and J ends lost 1 base and 1 base respectively, with 10 bases between them. Germline values: CDR1 KGHSH, CDR2 LQKENI. Per the authors' pipeline: Quantification of nucleated cells was approximated via reference gene primer amplification. Produced via immunoSEQ multiplex PCR; TCRdb's table is partial and in-frame only. For V, J and clone size, that table is used; D and trimming come from the DNA. The sample holds around 250,000 clones, approximately 86% seen once. Sequencing was performed on peripheral blood. The chain recombines TRBV18 with TRBJ1-1; a possible D gene is TRBD1 (6 bases). The receptor's source is a woman in her 70s with active or convalescent COVID-19. In DNA form, the CDR3 reads TGTGCCAGCTCACCACTGGGACAAACGAACACTGAAGCTTTCTTT. Translation gives CASSPLGQTNTEAFF.